This TCR beta chain emerged from a study of T cells in Graves' hyperthyroidism and ophthalmopathy. V was pared by 8 bases and J by 3 bases, with 17 bases between. The CDR3 sequence is 15 residues long. The V gene's germline CDR1 is MDHEN and CDR2 SYDVKM. This clonotype was counted ten times or more. TCR beta CDR3 sequences were amplified from RNA transcripts. The HTBI primer set served for first-round RT-PCR of the TCR CDR3. TCRdb recomputed calls from the multiplex PCR reads with MiXCR, one row per CDR3 protein. Of 300,000 to 400,000 distinct CDR3 sequences listed, about 12% are singletons. Input material: blood. The clonotype was recovered from a woman between 18 and 29 years old with Graves' hyperthyroidism. The chain has TRBV28 and TRBJ1-5, with D tentatively TRBD1 (6 bases). The CDR3 is CASLLGGRLNQPQHF. The CDR3 DNA reads TGTGCCAGCCTCCTAGGGGGGAGACTCAATCAGCCCCAGCATTTT.